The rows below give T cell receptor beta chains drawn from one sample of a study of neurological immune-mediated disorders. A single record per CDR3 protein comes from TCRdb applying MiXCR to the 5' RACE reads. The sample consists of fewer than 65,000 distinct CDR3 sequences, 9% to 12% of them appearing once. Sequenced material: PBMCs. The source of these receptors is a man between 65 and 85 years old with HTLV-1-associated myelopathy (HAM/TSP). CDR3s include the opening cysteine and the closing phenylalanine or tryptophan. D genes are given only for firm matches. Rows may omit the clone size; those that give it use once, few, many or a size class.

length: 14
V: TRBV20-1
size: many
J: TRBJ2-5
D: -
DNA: TGCAGTGCCCTGATCCCCCGGTTCTGGGAGACCCAGTACTTC
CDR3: CSALIPRFWETQYF

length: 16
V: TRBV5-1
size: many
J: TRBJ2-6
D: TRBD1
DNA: TGCGCCAGCAGCTCCACAGGGGGCTCTGGGGCCAACGTCCTGACTTTC
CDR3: CASSSTGGSGANVLTF

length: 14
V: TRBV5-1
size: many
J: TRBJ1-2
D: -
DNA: TGCGCCAGCAGCTTGATTTCAGGGCGGTCTGGCTACACCTTC
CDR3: CASSLISGRSGYTF

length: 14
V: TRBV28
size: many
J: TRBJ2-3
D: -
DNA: TGTGCCAGCAGTTTAGGGCGGGCCGGAGATACGCAGTATTTT
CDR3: CASSLGRAGDTQYF

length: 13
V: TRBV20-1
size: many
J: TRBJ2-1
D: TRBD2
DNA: TGCAGTGCGGAGGGACTAGGAATCAATGAGCAGTTCTTC
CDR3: CSAEGLGINEQFF

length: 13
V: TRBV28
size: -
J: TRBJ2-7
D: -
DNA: TGTGTCGCCACAGGGCTACCGTCCTACGAGCAGTACTTC
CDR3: CVATGLPSYEQYF

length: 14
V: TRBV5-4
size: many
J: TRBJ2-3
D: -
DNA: TGTGCCAGCAGCTTTTTATCGGCCGAAGATACGCAGTATTTT
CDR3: CASSFLSAEDTQYF

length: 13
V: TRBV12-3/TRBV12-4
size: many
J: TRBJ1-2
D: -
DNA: TGTGCCAGCAGTCCTACAAGGATGGGAGGCTACACCTTC
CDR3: CASSPTRMGGYTF

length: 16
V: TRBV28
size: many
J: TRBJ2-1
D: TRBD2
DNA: TGTGCCAGCAGTTTGCTAGCGGGAGGGCTTAGCCATGAGCAGTTCTTC
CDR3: CASSLLAGGLSHEQFF

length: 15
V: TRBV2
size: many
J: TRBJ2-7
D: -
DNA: TGTGCCAGCAGGAATGGGGGCTCAAGCTCCTACGAGCAGTACTTC
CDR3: CASRNGGSSSYEQYF

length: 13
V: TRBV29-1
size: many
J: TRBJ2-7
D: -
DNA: TGCAGCGTCGGCGGGGCCAGCTCCTACGAGCAGTACTTC
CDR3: CSVGGASSYEQYF

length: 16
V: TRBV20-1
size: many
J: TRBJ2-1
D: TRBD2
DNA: TGCAGTGCTAGAGAATATAGCGGGAGCGTCGACAATGAGCAGTTCTTC
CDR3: CSAREYSGSVDNEQFF

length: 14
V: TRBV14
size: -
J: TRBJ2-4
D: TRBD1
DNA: TGTGCCAGCAGCCAGGGACAGAGAATAAACATTCAGTACTTC
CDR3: CASSQGQRINIQYF

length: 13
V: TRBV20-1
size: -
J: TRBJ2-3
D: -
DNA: TGCAGTGCCCCATCAGGGTACACAGATACGCAGTATTTT
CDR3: CSAPSGYTDTQYF

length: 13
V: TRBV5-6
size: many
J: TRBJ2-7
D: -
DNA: TGTGCCAGCAGCAGGGTTACGGGCTCCGAGCAGTACTTC
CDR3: CASSRVTGSEQYF

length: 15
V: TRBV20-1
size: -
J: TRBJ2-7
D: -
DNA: TGCAGTGCTAGGCACATAGCAGGAGGTTACCACGAGCAGTACTTC
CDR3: CSARHIAGGYHEQYF

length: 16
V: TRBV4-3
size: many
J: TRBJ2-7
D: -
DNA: TGCGCCAGCAGCCAAGACCCCTCTGACTGCTCCTACGAGCAGTACTTC
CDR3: CASSQDPSDCSYEQYF

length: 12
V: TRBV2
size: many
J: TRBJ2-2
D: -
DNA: TGTGCCAGCGACCGCGGGGCCGGGGAGCTGTTTTTT
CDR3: CASDRGAGELFF

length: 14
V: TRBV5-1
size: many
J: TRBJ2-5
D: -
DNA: TGCGCCAGCAGCTGGAATCCTACTCAAGAGACCCAGTACTTC
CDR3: CASSWNPTQETQYF

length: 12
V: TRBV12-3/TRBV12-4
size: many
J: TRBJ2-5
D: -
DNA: TGTGCCAGCAGCCACCGGGTAGAGACCCAGTACTTC
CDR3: CASSHRVETQYF

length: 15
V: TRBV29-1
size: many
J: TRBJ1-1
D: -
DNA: TGCAGCGTTGAAGGAGCCACCGGGACCCAAACTGAAGCTTTCTTT
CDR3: CSVEGATGTQTEAFF

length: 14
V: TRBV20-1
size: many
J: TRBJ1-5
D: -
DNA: TGCAGTGCTAGGATCTGGGAGAGAGATCAGCCCCAGCATTTT
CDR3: CSARIWERDQPQHF

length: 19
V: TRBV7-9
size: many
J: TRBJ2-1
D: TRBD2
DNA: TGTGCCAGCAGCCACATGTTGGTTCTAGCGGAGACCCCCAACAATGAGCAGTTCTTC
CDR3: CASSHMLVLAETPNNEQFF

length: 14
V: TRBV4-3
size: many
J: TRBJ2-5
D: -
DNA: TGCGCCAGCAGCCGCCAGGGACAACAAGAGACCCAGTACTTC
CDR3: CASSRQGQQETQYF

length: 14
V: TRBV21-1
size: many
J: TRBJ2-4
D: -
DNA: TGTGCCAGCACCCTGGACAGTCCTATCCGCATTCAGTACTTC
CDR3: CASTLDSPIRIQYF

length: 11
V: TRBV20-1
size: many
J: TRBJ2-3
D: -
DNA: TGCAGTGCTGGTAGGGGGGATACGCAGTATTTT
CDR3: CSAGRGDTQYF

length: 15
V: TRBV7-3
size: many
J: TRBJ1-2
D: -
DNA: TGTGCCAGCAGCTTATTGGCGGGGAGTTCCGATGGCTACACCTTC
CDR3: CASSLLAGSSDGYTF

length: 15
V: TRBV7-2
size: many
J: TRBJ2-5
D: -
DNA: TGTGCCAGCAGCTTATTTCCCATCTCGGGAGAGACCCAGTACTTC
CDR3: CASSLFPISGETQYF